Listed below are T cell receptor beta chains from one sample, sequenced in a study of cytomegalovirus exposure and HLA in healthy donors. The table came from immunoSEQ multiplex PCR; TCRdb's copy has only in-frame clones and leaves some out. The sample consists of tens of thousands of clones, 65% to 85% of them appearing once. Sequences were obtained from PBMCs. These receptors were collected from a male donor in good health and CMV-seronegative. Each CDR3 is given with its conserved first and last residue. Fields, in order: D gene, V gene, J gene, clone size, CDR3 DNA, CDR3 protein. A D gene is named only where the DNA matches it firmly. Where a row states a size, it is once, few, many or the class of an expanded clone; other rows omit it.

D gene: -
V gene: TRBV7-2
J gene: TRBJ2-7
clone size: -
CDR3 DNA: TGTGCCAGCAGCCGGGACTTTGGGCAGACCTACGAGCAGTACTTC
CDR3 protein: CASSRDFGQTYEQYF

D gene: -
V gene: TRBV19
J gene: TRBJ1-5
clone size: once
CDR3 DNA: TGTGCCAGTAGTATAGAGGGCAGGGGTGATCAGCCCCAGCATTTT
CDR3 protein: CASSIEGRGDQPQHF

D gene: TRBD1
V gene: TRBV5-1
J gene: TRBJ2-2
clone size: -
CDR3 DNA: TGCGCCAGCAGGTTGGGACAGGGGTTCACCGGGGAGCTGTTTTTT
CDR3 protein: CASRLGQGFTGELFF

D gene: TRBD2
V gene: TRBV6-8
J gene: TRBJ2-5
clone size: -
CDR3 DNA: TGTGCCAGCCCACGATCAGTTGTTGCGGGGGGGAAAGAGACCCAGTACTTC
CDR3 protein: CASPRSVVAGGKETQYF

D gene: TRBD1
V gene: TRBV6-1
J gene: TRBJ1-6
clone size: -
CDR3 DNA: TGTGCCAGCAGCGGGACAGGGATAGTTTCACCCCTCCACTTT
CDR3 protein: CASSGTGIVSPLHF

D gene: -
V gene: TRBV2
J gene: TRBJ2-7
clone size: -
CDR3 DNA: TGTGCCAGCAGTGATAGCAGGGATCTTCCCCGAGATCGCGAGCAGTACTTC
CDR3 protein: CASSDSRDLPRDREQYF

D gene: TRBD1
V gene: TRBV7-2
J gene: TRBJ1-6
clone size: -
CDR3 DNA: TGTGCCAGCAGCCCGGACAGGGGTAATTCACCCCTCCACTTT
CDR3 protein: CASSPDRGNSPLHF

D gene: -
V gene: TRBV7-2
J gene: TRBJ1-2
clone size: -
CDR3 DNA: TGTGCCAGCAGCTTAGCCGCCCGGGACACCATCAATGGCTACACCTTC
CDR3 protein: CASSLAARDTINGYTF

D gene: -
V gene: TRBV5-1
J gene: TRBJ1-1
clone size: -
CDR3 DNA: TGCGCCAGCAGCTTGGATTCAGGGAACACTGAAGCTTTCTTT
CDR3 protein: CASSLDSGNTEAFF

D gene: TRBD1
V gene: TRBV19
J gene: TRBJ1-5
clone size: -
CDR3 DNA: TGTGCCAGTAGTCAGGGGGGTCAGCCCCAGCATTTT
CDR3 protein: CASSQGGQPQHF

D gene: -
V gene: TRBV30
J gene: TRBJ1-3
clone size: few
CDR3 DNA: TGTGCCTGGAGTGTTTCGGTTGGAAACACCATATATTTT
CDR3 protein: CAWSVSVGNTIYF

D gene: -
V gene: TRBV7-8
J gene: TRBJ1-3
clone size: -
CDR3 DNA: TGTGCCAGCAGCTTAGCCACTATCGGCTCTGGAAACACCATATATTTT
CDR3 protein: CASSLATIGSGNTIYF

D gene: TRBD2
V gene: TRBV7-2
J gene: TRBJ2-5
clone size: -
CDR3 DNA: TGTGCCAGCAGCCCTTGGGGGGGGCAAGAGACCCAGTACTTC
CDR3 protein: CASSPWGGQETQYF

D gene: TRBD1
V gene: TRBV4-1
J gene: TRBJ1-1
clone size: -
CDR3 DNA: TGCGCCAGCAGCCAAGTTAGGACAGGGGGGGCGGGGAACACTGAAGCTTTCTTT
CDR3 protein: CASSQVRTGGAGNTEAFF

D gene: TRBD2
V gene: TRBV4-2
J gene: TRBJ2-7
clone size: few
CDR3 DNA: TGTGCCAGCAGCCCCGATCCGGGGGGGATAGAGGAGCAGTACTTC
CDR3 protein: CASSPDPGGIEEQYF

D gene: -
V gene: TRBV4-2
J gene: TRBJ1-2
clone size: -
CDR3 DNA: TGTGCCAGCAACCGTAACGGGGAAGCTAACTATGGCTACACCTTC
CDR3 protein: CASNRNGEANYGYTF

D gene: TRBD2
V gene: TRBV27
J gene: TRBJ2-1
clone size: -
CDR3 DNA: TGTGCCAGCAGTCCCGGGACTAGCGGGGTAAATGAGCAGTTCTTC
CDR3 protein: CASSPGTSGVNEQFF

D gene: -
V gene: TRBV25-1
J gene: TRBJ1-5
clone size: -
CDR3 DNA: TGTGCCAGCAGTGAATCGGAAGGGGGCAATCAGCCCCAGCATTTT
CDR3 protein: CASSESEGGNQPQHF

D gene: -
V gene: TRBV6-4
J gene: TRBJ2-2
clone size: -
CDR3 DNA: TGTGCCAGCAGTCAGGGAACCGGGGAGCTGTTTTTT
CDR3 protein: CASSQGTGELFF

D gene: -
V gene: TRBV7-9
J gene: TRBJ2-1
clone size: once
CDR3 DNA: TGTGCCAGCAGCCCTAGGTACAATGAGCAGTTCTTC
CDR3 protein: CASSPRYNEQFF

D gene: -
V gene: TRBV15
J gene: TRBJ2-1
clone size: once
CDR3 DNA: TGTGCCACCAGCAGAGGACTTGACAGTTCGTCCTACAATGAGCAGTTCTTC
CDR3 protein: CATSRGLDSSSYNEQFF

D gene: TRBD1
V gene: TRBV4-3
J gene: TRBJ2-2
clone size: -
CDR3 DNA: TGCGCCAGCAGCCCGGAACAGGGGGCTACCGGGGAGCTGTTTTTT
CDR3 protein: CASSPEQGATGELFF

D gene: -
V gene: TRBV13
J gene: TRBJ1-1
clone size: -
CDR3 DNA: TGTGCCAGCAGCTTAGGCCAGGGCGGATACACTGAAGCTTTCTTT
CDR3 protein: CASSLGQGGYTEAFF

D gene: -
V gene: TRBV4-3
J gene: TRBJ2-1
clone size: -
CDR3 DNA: TGCGCCAGCAGCCAATTCCCTGGGAGGCCCTACAATGAGCAGTTCTTC
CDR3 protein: CASSQFPGRPYNEQFF

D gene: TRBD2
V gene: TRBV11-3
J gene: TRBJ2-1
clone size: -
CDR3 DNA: TGTGCCAGCACTATCCCAAGCGGGGGGGCGAGGGAGCAGTTCTTC
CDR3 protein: CASTIPSGGAREQFF

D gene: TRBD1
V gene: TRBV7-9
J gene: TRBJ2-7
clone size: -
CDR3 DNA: TGTGCCAGCAGCGTCGGGACAGGGCGGCACGAGCAGTACTTC
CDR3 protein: CASSVGTGRHEQYF

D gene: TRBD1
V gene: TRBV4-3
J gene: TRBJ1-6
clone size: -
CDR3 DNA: TGCGCCAGCAGCCAACAGACAGGGGCCGCCTTCTATAATTCACCCCTCCACTTT
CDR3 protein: CASSQQTGAAFYNSPLHF

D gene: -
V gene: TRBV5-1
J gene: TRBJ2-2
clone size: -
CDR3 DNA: TGCGCCAGCAGCTTGGATGGGCAATCGAACACCGGGGAGCTGTTTTTT
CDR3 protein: CASSLDGQSNTGELFF

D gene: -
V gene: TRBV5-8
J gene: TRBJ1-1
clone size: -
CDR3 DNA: TGTGCCGGCGGGAGGGCGGTTACTGAAGCTTTCTTT
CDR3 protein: CAGGRAVTEAFF

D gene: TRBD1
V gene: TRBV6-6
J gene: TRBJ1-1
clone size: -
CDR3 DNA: TGTGCCAGCAGCCAGGACAGGGGGCAATGGAACACTGAAGCTTTCTTT
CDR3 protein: CASSQDRGQWNTEAFF

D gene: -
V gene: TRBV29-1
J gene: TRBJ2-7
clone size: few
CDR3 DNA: TGCAGCGTTGAATTCGGGACACCTTACGAGCAGTACTTC
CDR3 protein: CSVEFGTPYEQYF

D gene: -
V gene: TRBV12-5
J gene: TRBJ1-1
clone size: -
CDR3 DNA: TGTGCTAGTGGTCCGGACACTGAAGCTTTCTTT
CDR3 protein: CASGPDTEAFF

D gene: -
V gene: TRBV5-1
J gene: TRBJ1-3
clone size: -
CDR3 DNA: TGCGCCAGCAGCCCCGTCCCAGGGCTTTCTGGAAACACCATATATTTT
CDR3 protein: CASSPVPGLSGNTIYF

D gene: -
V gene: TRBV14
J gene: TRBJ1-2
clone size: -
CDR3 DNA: TGTGCCAGCAGCCAGGGGCAGAAAGCTAACTATGGCTACACCTTC
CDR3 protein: CASSQGQKANYGYTF

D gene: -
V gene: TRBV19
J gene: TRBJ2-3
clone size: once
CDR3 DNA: TGTGCCAGTAGTATCGTGGGCCTCCGAGATACGCAGTATTTT
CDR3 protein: CASSIVGLRDTQYF

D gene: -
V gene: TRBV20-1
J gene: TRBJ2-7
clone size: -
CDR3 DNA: TGCAGCGCCGGGACTCCCTACGAGCAGTACTTC
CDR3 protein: CSAGTPYEQYF

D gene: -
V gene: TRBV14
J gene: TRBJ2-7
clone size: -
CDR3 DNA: TGTGCCAGCAGCCAAGTTTTGTTAAGCTCCGAGCAGTACTTC
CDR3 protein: CASSQVLLSSEQYF

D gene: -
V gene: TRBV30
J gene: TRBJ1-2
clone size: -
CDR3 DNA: TGTGCCTGGCGTGGTCTTTTCTATGGCTACACCTTC
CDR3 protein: CAWRGLFYGYTF

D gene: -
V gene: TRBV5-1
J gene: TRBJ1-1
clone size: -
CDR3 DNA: TGCGCCAGCAGCACTTGGGGGGACCTCACTGAAGCTTTCTTT
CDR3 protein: CASSTWGDLTEAFF

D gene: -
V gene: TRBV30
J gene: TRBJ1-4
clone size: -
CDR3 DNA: TGTGCCTGGAGTGTCCGGGCGGGAAATGAAAAACTGTTTTTT
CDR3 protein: CAWSVRAGNEKLFF

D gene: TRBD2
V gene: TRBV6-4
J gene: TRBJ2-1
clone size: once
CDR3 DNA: TGTGCCAGCAGTGACTCGGCGGGGGAGTATAGTGAGCAGTTCTTC
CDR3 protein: CASSDSAGEYSEQFF

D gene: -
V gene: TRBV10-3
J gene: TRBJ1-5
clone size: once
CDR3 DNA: TGTGCCATCAGTGAGTCGGGGGGGAATCAGCCCCAGCATTTT
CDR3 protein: CAISESGGNQPQHF